This TCR beta chain was found in a study of CD8 T cells in Susac syndrome. Random hexamers were used to reverse transcribe the RNA input (about 0.5 to 1 ug). One entry per CDR3 protein, called by TCRdb with MiXCR from the immunoSEQ multiplex PCR reads. Of roughly 200,000 distinct CDR3 sequences listed, around 96% are singletons. Trimming at V came to 1 base and at J to 7 bases, leaving 9 bases not matched to a gene. CDR3 length: 16 amino acids. CDR1 and CDR2 from the germline V gene are MGHRA and YSYEKL. The receptor comes from a human donor with multiple sclerosis. The specimen sequenced was CD8+ T cells from PBMCs. This chain links TRBV4-1 with TRBJ2-7; 11 bases fit TRBD2. This CDR3 reads CASSQVSGRASGEQYF. The CDR3 DNA sequence: TGCGCCAGCAGCCAAGTTAGCGGGAGGGCCTCGGGGGAGCAGTACTTC.